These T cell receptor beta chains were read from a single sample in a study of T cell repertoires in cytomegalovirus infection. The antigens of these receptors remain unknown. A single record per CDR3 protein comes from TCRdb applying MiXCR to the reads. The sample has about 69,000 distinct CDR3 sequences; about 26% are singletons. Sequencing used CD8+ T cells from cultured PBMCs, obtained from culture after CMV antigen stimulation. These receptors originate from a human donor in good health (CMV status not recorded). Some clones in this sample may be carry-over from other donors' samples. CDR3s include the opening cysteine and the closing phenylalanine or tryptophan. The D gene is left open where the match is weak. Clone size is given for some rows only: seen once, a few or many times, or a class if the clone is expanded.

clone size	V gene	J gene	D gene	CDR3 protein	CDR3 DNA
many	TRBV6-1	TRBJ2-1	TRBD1	CASTTREGARTQFF	TGTGCCAGCACTACCAGAGAGGGGGCGAGAACTCAGTTCTTC
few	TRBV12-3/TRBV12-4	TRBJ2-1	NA	CASSLGVYNEQFF	TGTGCCAGCAGTTTAGGCGTATACAATGAGCAGTTCTTC
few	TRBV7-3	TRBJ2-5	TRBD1	CASSLGTGGGETQYF	TGTGCCAGCAGCCTCGGGACAGGGGGAGGAGAGACCCAGTACTTC
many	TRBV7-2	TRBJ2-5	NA	CASSLKKTQETQYF	TGTGCCAGCAGCTTAAAGAAAACCCAAGAGACCCAGTACTTC
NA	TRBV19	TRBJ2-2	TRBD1	CASSTDRGLPGELFF	TGTGCCAGTAGTACGGACAGGGGCTTGCCCGGGGAGCTGTTTTTT
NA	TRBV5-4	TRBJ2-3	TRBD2	CASSLLADYTDTQYF	TGTGCCAGCAGCTTGCTAGCGGACTACACAGATACGCAGTATTTT
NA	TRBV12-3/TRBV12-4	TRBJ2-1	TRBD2	CASSLVAGGKFEQFF	TGTGCCAGCAGTTTAGTAGCGGGGGGTAAGTTTGAGCAGTTCTTC
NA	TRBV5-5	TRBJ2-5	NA	CASNGQQETQYF	TGTGCCAGTAACGGGCAGCAAGAGACCCAGTACTTC
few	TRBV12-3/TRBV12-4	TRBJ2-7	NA	CASSGGHGPYEQYF	TGTGCCAGCAGTGGAGGACACGGTCCCTACGAGCAGTACTTC
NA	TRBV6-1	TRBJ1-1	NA	CASSCGSFFVRQPEANTGAFF	TGTGCCAGCAGTTGTGGGTCTTTTTTCGTCCGACAGCCCGAGGCGAACACTGGGGCTTTCTTT
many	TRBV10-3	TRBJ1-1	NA	CAISATGNTEAFF	TGTGCCATCAGCGCGACAGGGAACACTGAAGCTTTCTTT
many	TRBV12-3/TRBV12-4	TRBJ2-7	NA	CASSYGYSYEQYF	TGTGCCAGCAGTTACGGCTACTCCTACGAGCAGTACTTC
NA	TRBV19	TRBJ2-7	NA	CASSIGAGNEQYF	TGTGCCAGTAGTATAGGAGCTGGGAACGAGCAGTACTTC
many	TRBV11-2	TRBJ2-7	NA	CASSLYEQYF	TGTGCCAGCAGCTTATACGAGCAGTACTTC
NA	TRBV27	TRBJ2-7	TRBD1	CASSPTGTREQYF	TGTGCCAGCAGTCCGACAGGGACGAGGGAGCAGTACTTC
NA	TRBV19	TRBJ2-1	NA	CASSLGAMSNEQFF	TGTGCCAGTAGCCTCGGGGCAATGTCTAATGAGCAGTTCTTC
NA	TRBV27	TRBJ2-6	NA	CASSPTGLSSGANVLTF	TGTGCCAGCAGCCCGACAGGTTTAAGCTCTGGGGCCAACGTCCTGACTTTC
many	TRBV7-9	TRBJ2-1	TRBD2	CASSSELAGKNNEQFF	TGTGCCAGCAGCTCGGAGCTAGCGGGGAAAAACAATGAGCAGTTCTTC
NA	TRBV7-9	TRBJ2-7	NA	CASSPPRAGALYEQYF	TGTGCCAGCAGCCCCCCGCGGGCAGGGGCCCTCTACGAGCAGTACTTC
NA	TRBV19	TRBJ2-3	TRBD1	CATRVTGGGTDTQYF	TGTGCCACAAGGGTTACAGGGGGAGGCACAGATACGCAGTATTTT
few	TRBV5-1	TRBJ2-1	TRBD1	CASSSEDRSYNEQFF	TGCGCCAGCAGCTCTGAGGACAGGTCTTACAATGAGCAGTTCTTC
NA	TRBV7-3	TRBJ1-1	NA	CASSLLQGLDTEAFF	TGTGCCAGCAGCTTACTACAGGGCTTGGACACTGAAGCTTTCTTT
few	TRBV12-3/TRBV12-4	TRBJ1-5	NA	CASSLVENSNQPQHF	TGTGCCAGCAGTTTAGTGGAGAATAGCAATCAGCCCCAGCATTTT
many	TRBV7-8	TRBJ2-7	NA	CASSPADYEQYF	TGTGCCAGCAGCCCAGCCGATTACGAGCAGTACTTC